A selection of T cell receptor beta chains follows, all from one sample in a study of T cells in Graves' hyperthyroidism and ophthalmopathy. TCRdb recomputed calls from the multiplex PCR reads with MiXCR, one row per CDR3 protein. The sample has under 450,000 distinct CDR3 sequences; about 18% are singletons. Sequencing was performed on blood. These receptors came from a woman in her twenties or thirties with Graves' hyperthyroidism that later progressed to Graves' ophthalmopathy. Both conserved end residues are part of each CDR3. The D gene is left open where the match is weak. The size of a clone is reported for some rows only, either as once, few or many, or as a class for expanded clones.

J: TRBJ2-5; size: many; D: -; V: TRBV29-1; DNA: TGCAGCGTTGGCGAGGGAGTAGGGGGGGCCCAGTACTTC; CDR3: CSVGEGVGGAQYF
J: TRBJ2-7; size: few; D: -; V: TRBV2; DNA: TGTGCCAGCAGTGAAGGCTCTCTTTCCTACGAGCAGTACTTC; CDR3: CASSEGSLSYEQYF
J: TRBJ1-1; size: -; D: -; V: TRBV9; DNA: TGTGCCAGCAGCGTATCCGGGCAGGGAATGACTGAAGCTTTCTTT; CDR3: CASSVSGQGMTEAFF
J: TRBJ1-2; size: -; D: -; V: TRBV29-1; DNA: TGCAGCGTCACAACGGGACCGTATTACACTAACTATGGCTACACCTTC; CDR3: CSVTTGPYYTNYGYTF
J: TRBJ2-7; size: many; D: -; V: TRBV7-9; DNA: TGTGCCAGCAGCTTGGGGGAGGTCAGGGGTGACGAGCAGTACTTC; CDR3: CASSLGEVRGDEQYF
J: TRBJ1-4; size: many; D: -; V: TRBV18; DNA: TGTGCCAGCTCAGTAATCAGGACAACTAATGAAAAACTGTTTTTT; CDR3: CASSVIRTTNEKLFF
J: TRBJ2-7; size: many; D: -; V: TRBV2; DNA: TGTGCCAGCAGTGAATTTTCAGGGGACGAGCAGTACTTC; CDR3: CASSEFSGDEQYF
J: TRBJ1-4; size: few; D: -; V: TRBV14; DNA: TGTGCCAGCAGCCAACGCGGGAGGTCTAATGAAAAACTGTTTTTT; CDR3: CASSQRGRSNEKLFF
J: TRBJ1-2; size: many; D: TRBD1; V: TRBV12-3/TRBV12-4; DNA: TGTGCCAGCACCCACCAGGGGGCGATGGGATATGGCTACACCTTC; CDR3: CASTHQGAMGYGYTF
J: TRBJ1-2; size: many; D: -; V: TRBV9; DNA: TGTGCCAGCAGCGTAGCGGCAGGGGATCATTATGGCTACACCTTC; CDR3: CASSVAAGDHYGYTF
J: TRBJ1-4; size: many; D: -; V: TRBV30; DNA: TGTGCCGGAGGTCGGGGACTCTTAGGAGAAAAACTGTTTTTT; CDR3: CAGGRGLLGEKLFF
J: TRBJ2-1; size: many; D: -; V: TRBV11-2; DNA: TGTGCCAGCAGCTTAGAAGGGACTCACAATGAGCAGTTCTTC; CDR3: CASSLEGTHNEQFF
J: TRBJ2-7; size: many; D: TRBD2; V: TRBV6-1; DNA: TGTGCCAGCAGTGAACTAGCGGGGATCTACGAGCAGTACTTC; CDR3: CASSELAGIYEQYF
J: TRBJ2-7; size: many; D: -; V: TRBV5-6; DNA: TGTGCCAGCAGCAGCCCGCCCGTGGCAGGGTTTGCCCCAGCCGAGCAGTACTTC; CDR3: CASSSPPVAGFAPAEQYF
J: TRBJ2-3; size: many; D: -; V: TRBV7-9; DNA: TGTGCCGTAGGAAAAGGGAGTGTGATCGATACGCAGTATTTT; CDR3: CAVGKGSVIDTQYF
J: TRBJ2-1; size: many; D: TRBD1; V: TRBV10-3; DNA: TGTGCCATCAGTGTTTTGTGGAATGGACAGGGGAAGACGACGTCGAGCTCCTACAATGAGCAGTTCTTC; CDR3: CAISVLWNGQGKTTSSSYNEQFF
J: TRBJ2-5; size: many; D: TRBD1; V: TRBV6-1; DNA: TGTGCCAGCAGTGGGCTTGGACAGGGGTTGATGGAGACCCAGTACTTC; CDR3: CASSGLGQGLMETQYF
J: TRBJ1-5; size: -; D: TRBD1; V: TRBV19; DNA: TGTGCCAGTAGCGGACAGGGGGTGAGCAATCAGCCCCAGCATTTT; CDR3: CASSGQGVSNQPQHF
J: TRBJ2-7; size: many; D: TRBD2; V: TRBV10-3; DNA: TGTGCCATCAGTGAGTCGCTAGCGGGGGGCTACGAGCAGTACTTC; CDR3: CAISESLAGGYEQYF
J: TRBJ1-1; size: many; D: -; V: TRBV5-1; DNA: TGCGCCAGCAGCTTTGGGCAGGCGTACACTGAAGCTTTCTTT; CDR3: CASSFGQAYTEAFF
J: TRBJ2-5; size: once; D: TRBD1; V: TRBV28; DNA: TGTGCCACTAGACAGGGGGCTAAAGAGACCCAGTACTTC; CDR3: CATRQGAKETQYF
J: TRBJ2-1; size: -; D: -; V: TRBV19; DNA: TGTGCCAGTAGTATAACTACAGGCCTCTATTACAATGAGCAGTTCTTC; CDR3: CASSITTGLYYNEQFF
J: TRBJ2-7; size: few; D: TRBD1; V: TRBV11-3; DNA: TGTGCCAGCAGCTTATCAGGACAGGGGGGCGAGCAGTACTTC; CDR3: CASSLSGQGGEQYF
J: TRBJ1-1; size: many; D: -; V: TRBV6-5; DNA: TGTGCCAGCAGTTACTCAAGGGCTTTGAACACTGAAGCTTTCTTT; CDR3: CASSYSRALNTEAFF
J: TRBJ2-3; size: -; D: TRBD2; V: TRBV28; DNA: TGTGCCAGCGGATTAGCGGGGGGACCGGCAGATACGCAGTATTTT; CDR3: CASGLAGGPADTQYF
J: TRBJ1-3; size: many; D: -; V: TRBV28; DNA: TGTGCCAGCAGTTACCCCACGGACGGTTCTGGAAACACCATATATTTT; CDR3: CASSYPTDGSGNTIYF
J: TRBJ2-1; size: many; D: -; V: TRBV19; DNA: TGTGCCAGTAGTCGTTTAGTCCAGGGAAACAATGAGCAGTTCTTC; CDR3: CASSRLVQGNNEQFF
J: TRBJ2-3; size: -; D: TRBD1; V: TRBV15; DNA: TGTGCCACCAGCAGAGGACAGGGGAGCACAGATACGCAGTATTTT; CDR3: CATSRGQGSTDTQYF
J: TRBJ2-4; size: many; D: -; V: TRBV2; DNA: TGTGCCAGCAGCTTTGCCGGATTAGCAGCCCCGGCCAAAAACATTCAGTACTTC; CDR3: CASSFAGLAAPAKNIQYF
J: TRBJ2-2; size: many; D: TRBD2; V: TRBV30; DNA: TGTGCCTGGAGTGCGCGGGAGTATTTCACCGGGGAGCTGTTTTTT; CDR3: CAWSAREYFTGELFF
J: TRBJ2-7; size: -; D: -; V: TRBV14; DNA: TGTGCCAGCAGCCTACGACCTAGTAGCTCCTACGAGCAGTACTTC; CDR3: CASSLRPSSSYEQYF
J: TRBJ2-1; size: few; D: -; V: TRBV7-2; DNA: TGTGCCAGCAGCTGGGGAGTAGGTTCCAATGAGCAGTTCTTC; CDR3: CASSWGVGSNEQFF
J: TRBJ1-2; size: many; D: TRBD1; V: TRBV6-2/TRBV6-3; DNA: TGTGCCAGTAGGACAGGGCCCTATGGCTACACCTTC; CDR3: CASRTGPYGYTF
J: TRBJ2-5; size: -; D: TRBD1; V: TRBV7-9; DNA: TGTGCCAGCAGAAAAACAACAGGGGACCAGTACTTC; CDR3: CASRKTTGDQYF
J: TRBJ2-1; size: -; D: TRBD2; V: TRBV2; DNA: TGTGCCAGCCGAAGCGGCGGGGGGGTTGAGCAGTTCTTC; CDR3: CASRSGGGVEQFF
J: TRBJ1-1; size: few; D: TRBD1; V: TRBV7-8; DNA: TGTGCCAGCAGCTATCCGGGACAGATACTTCCAAACACTGAAGCTTTCTTT; CDR3: CASSYPGQILPNTEAFF
J: TRBJ2-7; size: many; D: -; V: TRBV7-9; DNA: TGTGCCAGCAGCCGTGGGGGACCCAACTACGAGCAGTACTTC; CDR3: CASSRGGPNYEQYF
J: TRBJ2-1; size: -; D: -; V: TRBV20-1; DNA: TGCAGTGCTAGAGATATAAACGGAAAATTCAATGAGCAGTTCTTC; CDR3: CSARDINGKFNEQFF
J: TRBJ2-7; size: -; D: TRBD1; V: TRBV20-1; DNA: TGCAGTGCTACAGAGCGGTGGGACAGATCCTACGAGCAGTACTTC; CDR3: CSATERWDRSYEQYF
J: TRBJ2-1; size: few; D: -; V: TRBV7-9; DNA: TGTGCCAGCAGCTCACCACGGGCCGTAACCTACACTGAGCAGTTCTTC; CDR3: CASSSPRAVTYTEQFF
J: TRBJ1-1; size: many; D: -; V: TRBV6-1; DNA: TGTGCCAGCATCTATCGTCGGATGAACACTGAAGCTTTCTTT; CDR3: CASIYRRMNTEAFF
J: TRBJ2-1; size: many; D: -; V: TRBV24-1; DNA: TGTGCCACCAGTGATGCGGGGCTACCCTACAATGAGCAGTTCTTC; CDR3: CATSDAGLPYNEQFF
J: TRBJ2-6; size: -; D: -; V: TRBV19; DNA: TGTGCCAGTAGTATCAACTCTGGGGCCAACGTCCTGACTTTC; CDR3: CASSINSGANVLTF
J: TRBJ2-3; size: many; D: -; V: TRBV12-3/TRBV12-4; DNA: TGCGCCAGCAGCTTGGCCGGGACAGATACGCAGTATTTT; CDR3: CASSLAGTDTQYF
J: TRBJ2-3; size: many; D: TRBD1; V: TRBV11-2; DNA: TGTGCCAGCAGCCGACAGGGGGCCGGTGGAGATACGCAGTATTTT; CDR3: CASSRQGAGGDTQYF
J: TRBJ2-7; size: many; D: TRBD1; V: TRBV19; DNA: TGTGCCAGTAGTGGGACAGTCCTCCACGAGCAGTACTTC; CDR3: CASSGTVLHEQYF
J: TRBJ2-5; size: -; D: -; V: TRBV7-2; DNA: TGTGCCAGCCGGGTGGGGTTTGAAGAGACCCAGTACTTC; CDR3: CASRVGFEETQYF
J: TRBJ2-1; size: -; D: TRBD2; V: TRBV20-1; DNA: TGCAGTGCTGTCCGTGGGACTAGCGACGCCAATGAGCAGTTCTTC; CDR3: CSAVRGTSDANEQFF
J: TRBJ1-1; size: many; D: -; V: TRBV6-1; DNA: TGTGCCAGCAGCCATGACTGGATAGGGAACACTGAAGCTTTCTTT; CDR3: CASSHDWIGNTEAFF
J: TRBJ2-1; size: many; D: -; V: TRBV6-2/TRBV6-3; DNA: TGTGCCAGCAGTTATGAGAGGAATGAGCAGTTCTTC; CDR3: CASSYERNEQFF
J: TRBJ2-5; size: many; D: -; V: TRBV20-1; DNA: TGCAGTGCCCACTGGGGGGAGACCCAGTACTTC; CDR3: CSAHWGETQYF
J: TRBJ1-2; size: many; D: -; V: TRBV24-1; DNA: TGTGCCACCAGTCCGGGGAACTATGGCTACACCTTC; CDR3: CATSPGNYGYTF
J: TRBJ1-3; size: -; D: -; V: TRBV4-1; DNA: TGCGCCAGCAGCCAAGCGCAGGGAAAGGGTCTGAGGGCTGGAAACACCATATATTTT; CDR3: CASSQAQGKGLRAGNTIYF
J: TRBJ2-1; size: few; D: -; V: TRBV6-1; DNA: TGTGCCAGCAGTGAGGGCTCGGGAAATGAGCAGTTCTTC; CDR3: CASSEGSGNEQFF
J: TRBJ2-3; size: -; D: -; V: TRBV27; DNA: TGTGCCAGCAGTTTTGGAGGTGGCCCAGATACGCAGTATTTT; CDR3: CASSFGGGPDTQYF
J: TRBJ1-5; size: many; D: -; V: TRBV2; DNA: TGTGCCAGCAGTGAGGATTGGACGGGGCAGCCCCAGCATTTT; CDR3: CASSEDWTGQPQHF
J: TRBJ2-3; size: many; D: -; V: TRBV12-3/TRBV12-4; DNA: TGTGCCAGCAGTTTATTAAAGGGAGCGGCAGATACGCAGTATTTT; CDR3: CASSLLKGAADTQYF
J: TRBJ2-3; size: many; D: TRBD1; V: TRBV24-1; DNA: TGTGCCACCAGTGATACAGGGGGAAGCACAGATACGCAGTATTTT; CDR3: CATSDTGGSTDTQYF
J: TRBJ2-7; size: many; D: TRBD2; V: TRBV5-1; DNA: TGCGCCAGCAGCGAGGGTCCGGGACTAGCGTTATACGAGCAGTACTTC; CDR3: CASSEGPGLALYEQYF